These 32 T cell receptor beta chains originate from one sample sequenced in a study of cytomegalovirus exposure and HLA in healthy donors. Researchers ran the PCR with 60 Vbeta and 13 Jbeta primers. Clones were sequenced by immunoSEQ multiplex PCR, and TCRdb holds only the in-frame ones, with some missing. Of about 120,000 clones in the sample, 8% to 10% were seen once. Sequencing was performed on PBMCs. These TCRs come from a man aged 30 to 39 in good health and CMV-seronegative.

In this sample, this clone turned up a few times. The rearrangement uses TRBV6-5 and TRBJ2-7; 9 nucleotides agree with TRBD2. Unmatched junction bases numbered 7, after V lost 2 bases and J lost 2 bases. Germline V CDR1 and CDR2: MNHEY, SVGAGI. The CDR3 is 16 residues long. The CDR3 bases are TGTGCCAGCAGTTACGGTAGGGGCGGGAGGGCCTACGAGCAGTACTTC. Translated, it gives CASSYGRGGRAYEQYF.

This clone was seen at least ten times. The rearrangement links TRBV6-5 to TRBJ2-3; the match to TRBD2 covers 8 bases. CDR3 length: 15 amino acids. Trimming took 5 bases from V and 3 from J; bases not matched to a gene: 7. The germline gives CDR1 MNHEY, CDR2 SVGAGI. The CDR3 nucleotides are TGTGCCAGCAGTCTCGGGGGGGTTGGTACAGATACGCAGTATTTT. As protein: CASSLGGVGTDTQYF.

The CDR3 protein is CATSTRGRGKSLDTQYF. For the CDR3, the DNA is TGTGCCACCAGCACCAGGGGCAGGGGGAAGTCTTTGGATACGCAGTATTTT. The chain joins TRBV15 to TRBJ2-3; 7 nucleotides agree with TRBD1. V was pared by 4 bases and J by 6 bases, with 16 bases of the junction left unmatched. The V gene's germline CDR1 is LNHNV and CDR2 YYDKDF (reference sequence). The CDR3 runs to 17 residues. The whole variable domain, remainder taken from reference TRBV15 and TRBJ2-3, is DAMVIQNPRYQVTQFGKPVTLSCSQTLNHNVMYWYQQKSSQAPKLLFHYYDKDFNNEADTPDNFQSRRPNTSFCFLDIRSPGLGDTAMYLCATSTRGRGKSLDTQYFGPGTRLTVL.

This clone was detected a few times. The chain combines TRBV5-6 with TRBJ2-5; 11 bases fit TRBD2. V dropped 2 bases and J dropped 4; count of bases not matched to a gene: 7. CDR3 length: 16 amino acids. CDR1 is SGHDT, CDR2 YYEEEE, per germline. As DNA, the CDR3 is TGTGCCAGCAGCTTAGGTAGCGGGGGGGCCGGAGAGACCCAGTACTTC. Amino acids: CASSLGSGGAGETQYF. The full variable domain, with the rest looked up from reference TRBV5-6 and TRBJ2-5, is DAGVTQSPTHLIKTRGQQVTLRCSPKSGHDTVSWYQQALGQGPQFIFQYYEEEERQRGNFPDRFSGHQFPNYSSELNVNALLLGDSALYLCASSLGSGGAGETQYFGPGTRLLVL.

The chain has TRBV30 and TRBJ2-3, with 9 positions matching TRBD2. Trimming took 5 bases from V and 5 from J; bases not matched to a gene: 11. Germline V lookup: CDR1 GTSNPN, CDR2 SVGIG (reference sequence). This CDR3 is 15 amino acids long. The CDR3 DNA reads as TGTGCCTGGTCGACTAGCGGCGGCCCCCAAGATACGCAGTATTTT. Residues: CAWSTSGGPQDTQYF.

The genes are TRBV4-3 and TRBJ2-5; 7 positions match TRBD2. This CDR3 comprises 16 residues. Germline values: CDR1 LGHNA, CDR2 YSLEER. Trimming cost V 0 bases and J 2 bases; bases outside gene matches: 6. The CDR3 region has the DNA TGCGCCAGCAGCCAAGATGCTAGCGGACTGCAAGAGACCCAGTACTTC. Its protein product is CASSQDASGLQETQYF.

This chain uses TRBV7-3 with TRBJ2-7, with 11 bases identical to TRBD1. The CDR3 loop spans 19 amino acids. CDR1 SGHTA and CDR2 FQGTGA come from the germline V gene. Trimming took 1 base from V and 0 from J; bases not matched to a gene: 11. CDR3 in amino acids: CASSLRTGGLSGSSYEQYF. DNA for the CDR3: TGTGCCAGCAGCTTAAGGACAGGGGGCCTTAGCGGGAGCTCCTACGAGCAGTACTTC.

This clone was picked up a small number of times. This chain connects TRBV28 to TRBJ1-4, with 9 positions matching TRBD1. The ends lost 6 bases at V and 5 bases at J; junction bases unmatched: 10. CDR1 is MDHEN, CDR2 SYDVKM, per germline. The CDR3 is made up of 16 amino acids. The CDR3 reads CASRAQPGQGNEKLFF. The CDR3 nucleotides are TGTGCCAGCAGGGCACAGCCGGGACAGGGAAATGAAAAACTGTTTTTT.

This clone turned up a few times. The CDR3 is CASGLAASYEQYF. CDR3 nucleotides: TGTGCCAGCGGTCTAGCGGCCTCCTACGAGCAGTACTTC. The V call is TRBV2, the J call TRBJ2-7, with TRBD2 matching over 7 bases. Germline loops: CDR1 SNHLY, CDR2 FYNNEI. V shed 8 bases and J 0 bases; nucleotides not matched to a gene: 4. The CDR3 extends over 13 amino acids.

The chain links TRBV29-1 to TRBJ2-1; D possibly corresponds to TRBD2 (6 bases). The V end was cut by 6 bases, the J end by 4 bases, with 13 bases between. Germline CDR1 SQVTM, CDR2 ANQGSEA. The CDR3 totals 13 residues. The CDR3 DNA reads TGCAGCGTGCCGGGACTGACTTACAATGAGCAGTTCTTC. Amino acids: CSVPGLTYNEQFF.

CDR3 sequence reads: CATQKTGSGGYTF. The DNA of the CDR3 is TGTGCCACCCAAAAGACAGGGTCGGGTGGCTACACCTTC. The chain uses TRBV2 and TRBJ1-2, with 7 bases fitting TRBD1. Looked up from germline, CDR1 is SNHLY and CDR2 is FYNNEI. With 10 bases clipped from V and 7 bases from J, the junction kept 12 bases outside the gene matches. CDR3 size: 13 residues.

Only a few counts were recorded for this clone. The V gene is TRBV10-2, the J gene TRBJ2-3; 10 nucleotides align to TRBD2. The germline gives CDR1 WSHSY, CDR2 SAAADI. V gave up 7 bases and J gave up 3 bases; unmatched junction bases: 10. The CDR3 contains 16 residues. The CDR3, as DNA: TGCGCCAGCATCCAAGGGGCTAGCGGGAGTACAGATACGCAGTATTTT. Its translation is CASIQGASGSTDTQYF.

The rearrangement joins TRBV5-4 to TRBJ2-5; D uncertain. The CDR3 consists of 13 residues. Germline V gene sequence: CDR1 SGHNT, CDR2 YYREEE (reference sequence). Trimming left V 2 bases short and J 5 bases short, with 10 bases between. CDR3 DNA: TGTGCCAGCAGCTTCACCTCCGGGGAGACCCAGTACTTC. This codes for CASSFTSGETQYF.

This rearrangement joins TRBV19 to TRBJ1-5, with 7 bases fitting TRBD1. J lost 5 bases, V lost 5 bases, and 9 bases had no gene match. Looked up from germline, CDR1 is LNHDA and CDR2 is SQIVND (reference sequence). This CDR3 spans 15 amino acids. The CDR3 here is CASSRKRDRDQPQHF. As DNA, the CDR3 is TGTGCCAGTAGTCGCAAGAGGGACAGAGATCAGCCCCAGCATTTT. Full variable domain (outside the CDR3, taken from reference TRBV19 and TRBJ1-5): DGGITQSPKYLFRKEGQNVTLSCEQNLNHDAMYWYRQDPGQGLRLIYYSQIVNDFQKGDIAEGYSVSREKKESFPLTVTSAQKNPTAFYLCASSRKRDRDQPQHFGDGTRLSIL.

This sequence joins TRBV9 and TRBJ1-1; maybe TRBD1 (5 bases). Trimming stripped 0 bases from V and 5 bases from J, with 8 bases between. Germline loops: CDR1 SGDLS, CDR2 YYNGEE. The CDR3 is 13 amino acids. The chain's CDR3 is CASSVGGDTEAFF. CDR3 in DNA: TGTGCCAGCAGCGTAGGGGGGGATACTGAAGCTTTCTTT.

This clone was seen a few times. The CDR3 here is CASSPRSGLAYEQYF. DNA for the CDR3: TGTGCCAGCAGCCCAAGATCGGGACTAGCCTACGAGCAGTACTTC. The chain recombines TRBV13 with TRBJ2-7; the match to TRBD2 covers 8 bases. The CDR3 runs 15 residues. Germline V gene data show CDR1 as PRHDT and CDR2 as FYEKMQ (reference sequence). V trimming: 5 bases; J trimming: 2 bases; junction bases outside the gene matches: 8.

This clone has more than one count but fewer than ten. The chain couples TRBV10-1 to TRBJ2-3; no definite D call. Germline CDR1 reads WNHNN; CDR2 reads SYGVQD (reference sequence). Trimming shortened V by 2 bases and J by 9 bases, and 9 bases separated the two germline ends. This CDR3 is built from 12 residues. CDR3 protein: CASSEAAGTQYF. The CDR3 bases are TGCGCCAGCAGTGAGGCCGCAGGAACGCAGTATTTT.

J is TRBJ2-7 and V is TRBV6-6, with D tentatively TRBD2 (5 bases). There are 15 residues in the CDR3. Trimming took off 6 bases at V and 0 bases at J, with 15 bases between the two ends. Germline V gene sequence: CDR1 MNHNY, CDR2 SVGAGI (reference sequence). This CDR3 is CASSPGGPRSYEQYF. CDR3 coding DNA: TGTGCCAGCAGCCCTGGAGGACCCCGCTCCTACGAGCAGTACTTC.

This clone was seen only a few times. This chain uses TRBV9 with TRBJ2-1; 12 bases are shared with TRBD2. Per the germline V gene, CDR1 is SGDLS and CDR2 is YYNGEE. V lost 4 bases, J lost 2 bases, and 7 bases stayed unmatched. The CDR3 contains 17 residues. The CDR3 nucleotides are TGTGCCAGCAGCCCGAGACTAGCGGGGGATGCCTACAATGAGCAGTTCTTC. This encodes CASSPRLAGDAYNEQFF.

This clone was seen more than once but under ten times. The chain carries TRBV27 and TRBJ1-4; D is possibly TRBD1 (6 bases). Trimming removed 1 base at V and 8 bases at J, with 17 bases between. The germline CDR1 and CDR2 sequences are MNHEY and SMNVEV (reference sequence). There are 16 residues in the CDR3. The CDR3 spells CASSLWSTGLEEKLFF. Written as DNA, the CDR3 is TGTGCCAGCAGTTTATGGTCCACAGGGTTGGAGGAAAAACTGTTTTTT.

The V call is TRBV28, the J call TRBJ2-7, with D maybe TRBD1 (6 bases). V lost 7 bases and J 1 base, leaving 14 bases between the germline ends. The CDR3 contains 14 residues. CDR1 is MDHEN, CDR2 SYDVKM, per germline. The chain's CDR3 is CASKTGTSSYEQYF. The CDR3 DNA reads TGTGCCAGCAAAACCGGGACATCATCCTACGAGCAGTACTTC.

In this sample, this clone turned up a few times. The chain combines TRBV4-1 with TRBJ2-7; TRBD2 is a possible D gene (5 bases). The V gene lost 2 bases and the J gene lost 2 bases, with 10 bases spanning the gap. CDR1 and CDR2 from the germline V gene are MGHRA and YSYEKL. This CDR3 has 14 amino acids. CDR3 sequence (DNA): TGCGCCAGCAGCCAACGGGGTGGTCCCTACGAGCAGTACTTC. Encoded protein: CASSQRGGPYEQYF.

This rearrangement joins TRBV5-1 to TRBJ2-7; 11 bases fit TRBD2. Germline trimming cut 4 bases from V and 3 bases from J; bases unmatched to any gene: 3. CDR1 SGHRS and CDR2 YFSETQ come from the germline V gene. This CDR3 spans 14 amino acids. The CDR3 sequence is CASSAGTSGYEQYF. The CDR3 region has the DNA TGCGCCAGCAGCGCCGGGACTAGCGGCTACGAGCAGTACTTC.

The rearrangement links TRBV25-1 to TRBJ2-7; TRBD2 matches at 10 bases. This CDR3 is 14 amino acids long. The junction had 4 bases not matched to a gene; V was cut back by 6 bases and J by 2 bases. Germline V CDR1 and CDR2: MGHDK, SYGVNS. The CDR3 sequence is CASRPSGRAYEQYF. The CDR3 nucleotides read TGTGCCAGCAGACCCAGCGGGAGGGCCTACGAGCAGTACTTC.

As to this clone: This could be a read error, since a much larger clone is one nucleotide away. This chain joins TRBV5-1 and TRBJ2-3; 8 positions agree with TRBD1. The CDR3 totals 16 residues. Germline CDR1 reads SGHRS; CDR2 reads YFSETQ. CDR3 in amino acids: CAGSFGQGQKADTQYF. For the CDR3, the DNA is TGCGCCGGCAGCTTCGGACAGGGACAAAAGGCAGATACGCAGTATTTT.

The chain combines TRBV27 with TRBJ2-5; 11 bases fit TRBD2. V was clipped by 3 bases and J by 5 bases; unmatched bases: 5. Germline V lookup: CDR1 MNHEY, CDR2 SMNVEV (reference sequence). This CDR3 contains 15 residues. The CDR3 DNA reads TGTGCCAGCAGTTTCACTAGCGGGAGAGAGGAGACCCAGTACTTC. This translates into CASSFTSGREETQYF.

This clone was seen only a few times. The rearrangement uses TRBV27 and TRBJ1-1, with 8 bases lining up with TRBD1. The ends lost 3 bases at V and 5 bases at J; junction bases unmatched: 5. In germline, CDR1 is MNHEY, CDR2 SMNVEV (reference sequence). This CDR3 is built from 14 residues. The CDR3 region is CASSLGQAETEAFF. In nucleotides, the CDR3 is TGTGCCAGCAGTTTGGGACAGGCGGAGACTGAAGCTTTCTTT.

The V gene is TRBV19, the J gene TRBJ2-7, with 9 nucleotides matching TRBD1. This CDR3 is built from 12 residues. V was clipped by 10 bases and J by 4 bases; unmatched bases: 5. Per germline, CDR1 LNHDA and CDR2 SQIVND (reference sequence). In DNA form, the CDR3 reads TGTGCCACGCGGGACAGGGCTTACGAGCAGTACTTC. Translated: CATRDRAYEQYF.

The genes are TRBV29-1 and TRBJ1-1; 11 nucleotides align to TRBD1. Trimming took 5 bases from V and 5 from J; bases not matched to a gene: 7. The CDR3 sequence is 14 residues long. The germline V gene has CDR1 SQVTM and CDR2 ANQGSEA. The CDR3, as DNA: TGCAGCGTTCGAGGACAGGGGGCGGGGACTGAAGCTTTCTTT. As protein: CSVRGQGAGTEAFF.

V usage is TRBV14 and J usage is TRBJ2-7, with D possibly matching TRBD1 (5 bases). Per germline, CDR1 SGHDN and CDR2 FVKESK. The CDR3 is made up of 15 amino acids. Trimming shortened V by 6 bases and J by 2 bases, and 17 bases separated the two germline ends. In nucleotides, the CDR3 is TGTGCCAGCAGTCGCTTAGGGGCCAAAGCCTACGAGCAGTACTTC. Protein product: CASSRLGAKAYEQYF.

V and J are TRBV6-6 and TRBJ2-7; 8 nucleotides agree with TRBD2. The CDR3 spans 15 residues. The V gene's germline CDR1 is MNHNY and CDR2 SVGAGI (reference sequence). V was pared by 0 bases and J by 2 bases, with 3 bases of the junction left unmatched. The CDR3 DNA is TGTGCCAGCAGTTACTCGGATAGCGGGGCCTACGAGCAGTACTTC. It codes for CASSYSDSGAYEQYF.

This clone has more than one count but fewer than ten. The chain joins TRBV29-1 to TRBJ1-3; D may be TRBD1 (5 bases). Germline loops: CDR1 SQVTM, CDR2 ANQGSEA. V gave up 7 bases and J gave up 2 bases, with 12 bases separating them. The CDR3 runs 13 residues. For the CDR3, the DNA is TGCAGCGGCCAGGCAGGGACTGGAAACACCATATATTTT. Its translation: CSGQAGTGNTIYF.